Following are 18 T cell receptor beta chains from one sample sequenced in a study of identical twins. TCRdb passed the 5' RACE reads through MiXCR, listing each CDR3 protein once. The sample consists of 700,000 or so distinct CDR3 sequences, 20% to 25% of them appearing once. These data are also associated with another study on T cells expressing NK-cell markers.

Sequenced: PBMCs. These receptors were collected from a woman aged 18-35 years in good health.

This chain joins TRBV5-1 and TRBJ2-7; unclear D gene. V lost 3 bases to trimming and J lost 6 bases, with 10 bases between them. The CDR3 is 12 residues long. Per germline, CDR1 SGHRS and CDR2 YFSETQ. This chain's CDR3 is CASSSPIPEQYF. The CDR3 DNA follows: TGCGCCAGCAGCTCCCCCATTCCCGAGCAGTACTTC.

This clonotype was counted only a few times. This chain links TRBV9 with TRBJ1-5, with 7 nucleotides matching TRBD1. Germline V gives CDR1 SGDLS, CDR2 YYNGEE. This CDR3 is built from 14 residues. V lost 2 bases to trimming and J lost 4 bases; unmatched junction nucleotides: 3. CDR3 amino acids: CASSVSGQNQPQHF. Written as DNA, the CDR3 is TGTGCCAGCAGCGTGTCGGGACAGAATCAGCCCCAGCATTTT.

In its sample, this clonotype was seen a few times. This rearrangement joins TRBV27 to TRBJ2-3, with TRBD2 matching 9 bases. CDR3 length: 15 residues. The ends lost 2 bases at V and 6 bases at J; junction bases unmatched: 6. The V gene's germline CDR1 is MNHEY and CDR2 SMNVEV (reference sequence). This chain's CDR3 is CASSLGGRAWDTQYF. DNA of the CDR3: TGTGCCAGCAGTTTAGGCGGGAGGGCCTGGGATACGCAGTATTTT.

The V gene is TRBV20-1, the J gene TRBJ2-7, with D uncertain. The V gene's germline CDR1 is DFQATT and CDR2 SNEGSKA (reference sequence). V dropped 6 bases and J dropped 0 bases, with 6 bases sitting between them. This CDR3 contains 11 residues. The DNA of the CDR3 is TGCAGTGCCTGGGACTCCTACGAGCAGTACTTC. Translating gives CSAWDSYEQYF.

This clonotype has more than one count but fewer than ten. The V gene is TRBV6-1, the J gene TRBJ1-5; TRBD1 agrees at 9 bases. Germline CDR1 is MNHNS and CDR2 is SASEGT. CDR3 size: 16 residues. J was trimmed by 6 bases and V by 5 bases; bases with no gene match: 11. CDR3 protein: CASSPHRGPTVQPQHF. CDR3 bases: TGTGCCAGCAGTCCCCACAGGGGGCCGACGGTTCAGCCCCAGCATTTT.

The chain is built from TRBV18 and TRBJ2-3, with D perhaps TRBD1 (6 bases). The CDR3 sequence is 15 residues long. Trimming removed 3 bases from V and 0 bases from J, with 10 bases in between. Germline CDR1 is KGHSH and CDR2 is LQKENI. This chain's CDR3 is CASSPGQTSTDTQYF. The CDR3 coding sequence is TGTGCCAGCTCACCTGGACAGACCAGCACAGATACGCAGTATTTT.

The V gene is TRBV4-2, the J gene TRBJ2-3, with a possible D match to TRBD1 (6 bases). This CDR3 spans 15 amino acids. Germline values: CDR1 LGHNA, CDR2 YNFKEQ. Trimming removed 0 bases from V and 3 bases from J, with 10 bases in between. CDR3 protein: CASSQDVRGTDTQYF. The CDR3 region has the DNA TGTGCCAGCAGCCAAGATGTCAGGGGTACAGATACGCAGTATTTT.

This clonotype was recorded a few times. CDR3 region: CAISESGDYQETQYF. CDR3 in DNA: TGTGCCATCAGTGAGTCGGGGGACTATCAAGAGACCCAGTACTTC. The rearrangement uses TRBV10-3 and TRBJ2-5; 7 bases map to TRBD2. After removal of 0 bases from V and 2 bases from J, the junction contained 3 bases not matched to a gene. The CDR3 sequence is 15 residues long. Germline CDR1 is ENHRY and CDR2 is SYGVKD.

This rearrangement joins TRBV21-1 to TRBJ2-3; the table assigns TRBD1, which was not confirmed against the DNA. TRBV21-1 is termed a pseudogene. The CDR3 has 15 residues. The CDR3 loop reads CASSNWGGRTDTQYF. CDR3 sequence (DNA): TGTGCCAGCAGCAATTGGGGCGGGAGAACAGATACGCAGTATTTT.

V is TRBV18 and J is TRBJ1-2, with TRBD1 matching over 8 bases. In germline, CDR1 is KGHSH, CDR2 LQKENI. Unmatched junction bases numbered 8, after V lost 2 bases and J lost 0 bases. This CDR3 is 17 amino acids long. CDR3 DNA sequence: TGTGCCAGCTCACCAAGTTTGTGGACAGGGACTAACTATGGCTACACCTTC. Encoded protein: CASSPSLWTGTNYGYTF.

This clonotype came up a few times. The CDR3 sequence: CASSFWDSRVTGELFF. The CDR3 DNA is TGTGCCAGCAGTTTCTGGGACAGCAGAGTCACCGGGGAGCTGTTTTTT. The chain is built from TRBV12-3 or TRBV12-4 and TRBJ2-2; TRBD1 agrees at 7 bases. This CDR3 is built from 16 residues. The junction had 8 bases not matched to a gene; V was cut back by 3 bases and J by 4 bases.

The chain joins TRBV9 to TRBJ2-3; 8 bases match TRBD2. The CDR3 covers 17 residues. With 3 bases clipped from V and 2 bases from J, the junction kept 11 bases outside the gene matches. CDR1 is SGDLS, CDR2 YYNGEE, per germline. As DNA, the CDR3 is TGTGCCAGCAGCGGAACCTCTAGCGGGCGATCCACAGATACGCAGTATTTT. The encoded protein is CASSGTSSGRSTDTQYF.

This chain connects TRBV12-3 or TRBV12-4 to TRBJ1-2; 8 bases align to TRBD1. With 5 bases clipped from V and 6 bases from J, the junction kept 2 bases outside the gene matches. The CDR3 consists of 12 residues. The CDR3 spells CASSRQGHGYTF. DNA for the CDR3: TGTGCCAGCAGTCGACAGGGGCATGGCTACACCTTC.

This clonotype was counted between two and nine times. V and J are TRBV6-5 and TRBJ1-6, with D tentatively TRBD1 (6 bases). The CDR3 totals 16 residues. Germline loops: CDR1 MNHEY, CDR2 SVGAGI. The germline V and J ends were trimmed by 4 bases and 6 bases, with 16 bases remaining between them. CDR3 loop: CASSSHREASNSPLHF. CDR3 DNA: TGTGCCAGCAGTTCCCACAGGGAAGCCAGTAATTCACCCCTCCACTTT.

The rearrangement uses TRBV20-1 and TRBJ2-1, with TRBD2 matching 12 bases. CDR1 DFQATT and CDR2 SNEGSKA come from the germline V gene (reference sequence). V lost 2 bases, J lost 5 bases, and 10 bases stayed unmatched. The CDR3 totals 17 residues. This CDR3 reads CSARSSGRAEGDNEQFF. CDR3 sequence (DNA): TGCAGTGCTAGATCTAGCGGGAGGGCCGAGGGGGACAATGAGCAGTTCTTC.

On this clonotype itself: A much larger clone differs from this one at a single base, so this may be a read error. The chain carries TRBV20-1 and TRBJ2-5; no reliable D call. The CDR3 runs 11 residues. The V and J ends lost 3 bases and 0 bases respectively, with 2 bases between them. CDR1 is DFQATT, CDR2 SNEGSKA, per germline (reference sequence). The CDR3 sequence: CSASHQETQYF. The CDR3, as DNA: TGCAGTGCTAGCCACCAAGAGACCCAGTACTTC.

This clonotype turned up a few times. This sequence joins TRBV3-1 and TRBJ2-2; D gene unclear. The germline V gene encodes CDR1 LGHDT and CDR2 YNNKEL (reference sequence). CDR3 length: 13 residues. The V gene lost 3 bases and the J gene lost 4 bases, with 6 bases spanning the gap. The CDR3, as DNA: TGTGCCAGCAGCCAGACGGTCACCGGGGAGCTGTTTTTT. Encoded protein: CASSQTVTGELFF.

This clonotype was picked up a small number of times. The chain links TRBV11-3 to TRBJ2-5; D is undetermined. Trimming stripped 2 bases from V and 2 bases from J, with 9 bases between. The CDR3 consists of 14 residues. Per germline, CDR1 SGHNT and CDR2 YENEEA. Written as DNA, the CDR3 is TGTGCCAGCAGCTTAAGTCAGGAACAAGAGACCCAGTACTTC. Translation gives CASSLSQEQETQYF.